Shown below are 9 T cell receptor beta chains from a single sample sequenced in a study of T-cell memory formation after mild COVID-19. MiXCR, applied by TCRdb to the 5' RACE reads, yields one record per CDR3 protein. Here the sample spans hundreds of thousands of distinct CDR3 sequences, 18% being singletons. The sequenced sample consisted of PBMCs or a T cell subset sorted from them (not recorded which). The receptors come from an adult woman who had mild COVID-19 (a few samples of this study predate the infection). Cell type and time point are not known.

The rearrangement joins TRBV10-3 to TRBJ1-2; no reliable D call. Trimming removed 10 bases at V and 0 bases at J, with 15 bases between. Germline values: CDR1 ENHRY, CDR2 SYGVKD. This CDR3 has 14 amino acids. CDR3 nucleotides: TGTGCCACCTCACCGGACGGCGCTAACTATGGCTACACCTTC. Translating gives CATSPDGANYGYTF.

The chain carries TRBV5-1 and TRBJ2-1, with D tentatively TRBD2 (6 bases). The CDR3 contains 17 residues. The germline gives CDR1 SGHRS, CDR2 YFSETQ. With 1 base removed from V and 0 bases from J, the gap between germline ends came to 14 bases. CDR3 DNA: TGCGCCAGCAGCTTGAGGCCTACGGGGGACTCCTACAATGAGCAGTTCTTC. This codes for CASSLRPTGDSYNEQFF.

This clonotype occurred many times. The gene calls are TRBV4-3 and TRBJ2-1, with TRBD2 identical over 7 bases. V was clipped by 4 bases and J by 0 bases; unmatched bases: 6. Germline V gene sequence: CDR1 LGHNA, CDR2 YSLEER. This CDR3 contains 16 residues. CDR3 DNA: TGCGCCAGCAGCCCGGTGGGGGGGGGCTCCTACAATGAGCAGTTCTTC. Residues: CASSPVGGGSYNEQFF.

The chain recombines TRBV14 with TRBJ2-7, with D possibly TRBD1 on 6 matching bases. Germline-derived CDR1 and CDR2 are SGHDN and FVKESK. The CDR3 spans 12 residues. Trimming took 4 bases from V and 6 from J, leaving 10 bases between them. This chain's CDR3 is CASSLFRGEQYF. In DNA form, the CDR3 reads TGTGCCAGCAGCCTGTTCAGGGGCGAGCAGTACTTC.

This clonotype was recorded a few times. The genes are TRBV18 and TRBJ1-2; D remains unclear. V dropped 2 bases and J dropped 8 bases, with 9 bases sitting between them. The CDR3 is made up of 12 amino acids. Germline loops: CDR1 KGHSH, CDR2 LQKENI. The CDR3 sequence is CASSPRTGGYTF. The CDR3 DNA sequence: TGTGCCAGCTCACCAAGGACCGGGGGCTACACCTTC. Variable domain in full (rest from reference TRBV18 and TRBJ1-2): NAGVMQNPRHLVRRRGQEARLRCSPMKGHSHVYWYRQLPEEGLKFMVYLQKENIIDESGMPKERFSAEFPKEGPSILRIQQVVRGDSAAYFCASSPRTGGYTFGSGTRLTVV.

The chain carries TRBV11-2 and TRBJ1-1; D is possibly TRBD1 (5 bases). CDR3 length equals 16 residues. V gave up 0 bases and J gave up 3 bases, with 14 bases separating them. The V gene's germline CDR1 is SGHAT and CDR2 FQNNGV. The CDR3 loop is CASSLDMWGVYTEAFF. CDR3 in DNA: TGTGCCAGCAGCTTAGATATGTGGGGGGTCTACACTGAAGCTTTCTTT.

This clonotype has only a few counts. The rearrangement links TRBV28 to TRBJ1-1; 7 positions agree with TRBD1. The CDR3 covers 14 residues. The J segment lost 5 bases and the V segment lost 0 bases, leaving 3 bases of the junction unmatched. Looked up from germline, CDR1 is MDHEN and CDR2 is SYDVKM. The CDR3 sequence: CASSLWGDSTEAFF. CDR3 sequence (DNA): TGTGCCAGCAGTTTATGGGGGGACAGTACTGAAGCTTTCTTT.

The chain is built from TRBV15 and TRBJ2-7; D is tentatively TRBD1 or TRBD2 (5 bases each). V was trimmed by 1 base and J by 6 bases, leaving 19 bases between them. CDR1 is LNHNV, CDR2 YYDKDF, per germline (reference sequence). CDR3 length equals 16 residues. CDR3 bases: TGTGCCACCAGCAGAGCGGCGCCGAGGGGCAGGGCCGAGCAGTACTTC. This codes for CATSRAAPRGRAEQYF.

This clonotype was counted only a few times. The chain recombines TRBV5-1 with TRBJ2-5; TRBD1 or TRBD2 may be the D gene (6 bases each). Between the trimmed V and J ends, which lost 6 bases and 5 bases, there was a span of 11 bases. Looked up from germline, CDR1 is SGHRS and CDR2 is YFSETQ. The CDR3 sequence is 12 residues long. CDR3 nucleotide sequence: TGCGCCAGCAACGGGGGCCAGGAGACCCAGTACTTC. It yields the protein CASNGGQETQYF.